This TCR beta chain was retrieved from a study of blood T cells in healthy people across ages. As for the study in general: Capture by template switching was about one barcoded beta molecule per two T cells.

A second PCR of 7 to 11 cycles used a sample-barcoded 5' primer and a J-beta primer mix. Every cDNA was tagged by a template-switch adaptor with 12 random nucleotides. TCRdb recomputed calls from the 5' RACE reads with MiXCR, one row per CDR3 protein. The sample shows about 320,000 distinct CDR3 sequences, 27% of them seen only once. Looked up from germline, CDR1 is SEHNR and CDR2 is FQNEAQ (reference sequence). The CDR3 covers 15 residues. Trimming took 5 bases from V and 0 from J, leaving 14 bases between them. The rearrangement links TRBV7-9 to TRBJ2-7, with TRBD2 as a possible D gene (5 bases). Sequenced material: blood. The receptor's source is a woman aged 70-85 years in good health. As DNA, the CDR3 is TGTGCCAGCAGCACCGGACTGGGAACCTCCTACGAGCAGTACTTC. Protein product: CASSTGLGTSYEQYF.